This T cell receptor (beta chain) emerged from a study of T cells in tuberculosis. As for this clone: What it binds is unknown.

Whole-study findings and limits: Classification accuracy was 87% (AUROC over 0.85) with the GMM-specific repertoire. Active tuberculosis cases were adults; controls were adolescents.

Here immunoSEQ multiplex PCR was the method, and the copy in TCRdb shows in-frame clones only, minus some. The sample carries 35,000 to 55,000 clones, 90% to 95% recorded once. Latent tuberculosis screening used tuberculin skin test and IGRA at entry. The receptor was isolated from a donor aged 10-29 years with latent tuberculosis or without tuberculosis infection. What was sequenced was PBMCs.

The CDR3 reads CATSLRQLAPNQPQHF. The CDR3 DNA reads as TGTGCCACCAGCCTACGACAGTTGGCCCCTAATCAGCCCCAGCATTTT. The chain couples TRBV15 to TRBJ1-5, with a tentative D call TRBD1 (5 bases). Germline CDR1 LNHNV, CDR2 YYDKDF (reference sequence). The CDR3 covers 16 residues. Trimming pared 5 bases from V and 4 bases from J, leaving 18 bases between.